This T cell receptor (beta chain) was obtained from a study of T cells in Graves' hyperthyroidism and ophthalmopathy. This clonotype was seen more than once but under ten times. The antigen is undetermined. The study, taken as a whole, reports: Ophthalmopathy was told apart from stable hyperthyroidism by a 13 V-J model. Researchers found most expanded thyroid clonotypes above 0.001 in blood as well.

What was amplified from RNA transcripts were TCR beta CDR3 regions. An initial round of RT-PCR targeting the TCR CDR3 relied on the HTBI primer set. MiXCR, applied by TCRdb to the multiplex PCR reads, yields one record per CDR3 protein. Of around 350,000 distinct CDR3 sequences listed, about a fifth are singletons. No progression to ophthalmopathy during 18 months of follow-up defined stable disease. The clonotype comes from a woman between 18 and 30 years old with Graves' hyperthyroidism. Sequenced material: blood.

Written as DNA, the CDR3 is TGTGCCAGCAGACCATATAACGGAGAGCAGTACTTC. Protein sequence: CASRPYNGEQYF. The V gene is TRBV12-3 or TRBV12-4, the J gene TRBJ2-7; D uncertain. The CDR3 extends over 12 amino acids. V was shortened by 6 bases and J by 7 bases, with 13 bases between the two germline ends.